The source of this T cell receptor beta chain is a study of blood T cell repertoires in COVID-19. Cohort assignment relied on participant-reported clinical history. Assay used: immunoSEQ multiplex PCR; TCRdb lists only in-frame clones, some missing. The profile shows some 400,000 clones, approximately 89% of them singletons. CDR1 is MNHNY and CDR2 is SVGAGI in the germline V gene (reference sequence). Trimming cost V 2 bases and J 8 bases, with 16 bases left between them. This CDR3 is built from 16 residues. Sequencing used PBMCs or T cells enriched from blood (not recorded which). The TCR was taken from a man younger than 45 who had recovered from COVID-19. The chain employs TRBV6-6 and TRBJ1-6; D remains ambiguous. In DNA, the CDR3 is TGTGCCAGCAGTTACACCAAACGGGGAAGGGATTCACCCCTCCACTTT. Its protein is CASSYTKRGRDSPLHF.